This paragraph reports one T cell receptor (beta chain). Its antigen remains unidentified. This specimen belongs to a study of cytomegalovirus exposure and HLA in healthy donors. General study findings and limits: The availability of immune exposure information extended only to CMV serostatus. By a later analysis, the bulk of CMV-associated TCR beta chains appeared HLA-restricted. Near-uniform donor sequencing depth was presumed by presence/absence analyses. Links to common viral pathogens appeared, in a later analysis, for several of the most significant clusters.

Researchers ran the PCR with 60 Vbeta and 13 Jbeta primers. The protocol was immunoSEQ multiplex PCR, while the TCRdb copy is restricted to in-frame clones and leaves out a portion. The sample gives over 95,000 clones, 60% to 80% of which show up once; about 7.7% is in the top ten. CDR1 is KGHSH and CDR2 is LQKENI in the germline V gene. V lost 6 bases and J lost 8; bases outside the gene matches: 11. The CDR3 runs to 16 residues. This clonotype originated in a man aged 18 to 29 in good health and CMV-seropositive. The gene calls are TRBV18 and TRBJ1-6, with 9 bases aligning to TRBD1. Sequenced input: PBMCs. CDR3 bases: TGTGCCAGCTCTCACCGGGACAGGGTAGGGGATTCACCCCTCCACTTT. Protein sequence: CASSHRDRVGDSPLHF. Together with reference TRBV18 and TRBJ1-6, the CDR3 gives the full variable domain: NAGVMQNPRHLVRRRGQEARLRCSPMKGHSHVYWYRQLPEEGLKFMVYLQKENIIDESGMPKERFSAEFPKEGPSILRIQQVVRGDSAAYFCASSHRDRVGDSPLHFGNGTRLTVT.